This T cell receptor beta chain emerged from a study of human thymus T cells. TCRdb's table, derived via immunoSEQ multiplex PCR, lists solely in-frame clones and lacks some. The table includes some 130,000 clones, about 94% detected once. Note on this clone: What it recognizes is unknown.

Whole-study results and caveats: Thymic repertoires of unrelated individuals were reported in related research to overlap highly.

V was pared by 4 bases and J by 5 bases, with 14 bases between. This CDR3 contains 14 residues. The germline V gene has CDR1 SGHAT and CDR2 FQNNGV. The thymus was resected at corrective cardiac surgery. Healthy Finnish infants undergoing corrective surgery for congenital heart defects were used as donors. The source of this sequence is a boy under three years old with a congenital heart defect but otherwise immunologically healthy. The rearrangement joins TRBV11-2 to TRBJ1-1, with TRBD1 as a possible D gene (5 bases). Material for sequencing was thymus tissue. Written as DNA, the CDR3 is TGTGCCAGCAGCTCAGGCAGGGAGGGGACTGAAGCTTTCTTT. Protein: CASSSGREGTEAFF. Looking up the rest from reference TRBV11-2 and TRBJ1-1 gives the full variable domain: EAGVAQSPRYKIIEKRQSVAFWCNPISGHATLYWYQQILGQGPKLLIQFQNNGVVDDSQLPKDRFSAERLKGVDSTLKIQPAKLEDSAVYLCASSSGREGTEAFFGQGTRLTVV.